Presented here are 15 T cell receptor beta chains from one specimen sequenced in a study of blood T cell repertoires in COVID-19. Profiled with immunoSEQ multiplex PCR; TCRdb holds only in-frame clones, not every one. The sample has roughly 120,000 clones; 85% to 90% are singletons. Specimen: peripheral blood. The receptors were gathered from a man in his 70s with active or convalescent COVID-19.

The V call is TRBV4-1, the J call TRBJ2-1, with 14 bases aligning to TRBD2. The V and J ends lost 1 base and 12 bases, in that order; junction bases with no gene match: 5. CDR3 length equals 15 residues. Germline V gene sequence: CDR1 MGHRA, CDR2 YSYEKL. In DNA, the CDR3 is TGCGCCAGCAGCCAAGGACTAGCGGGAGGGCCCCGGCAGTTCTTC. It is translated as CASSQGLAGGPRQFF.

This clone was seen just once. The junction and the germline gene differ at one end; a read error may be behind it. The rearrangement links TRBV7-7 to TRBJ2-5, with 10 nucleotides matching TRBD2. This CDR3 comprises 15 residues. Per germline, CDR1 SSHAT and CDR2 FNYEAQ (reference sequence). The CDR3 nucleotides are TGTGCTAGCAGCCACGGGACTAGCGCCCAAGAGACCCAGTACTTC. Translated, it gives CASSHGTSAQETQYF. The whole variable domain, remainder taken from reference TRBV7-7 and TRBJ2-5, is GAGVSQSPRYKVTKRGQDVTLRCDPISSHATLYWYQQALGQGPEFLTYFNYEAQPDKSGLPSDRFSAERPEGSISTLTIQRTEQRDSAMYRCASSHGTSAQETQYFGPGTRLLVL.

Turning to this clone: One end of the junction fails to match germline, which may point to a read error. The chain joins TRBV27 to TRBJ2-7; the match to TRBD2 covers 11 bases. The germline gives CDR1 MNHEY, CDR2 SMNVEV (reference sequence). The CDR3 length is 17 residues. The CDR3 loop is CASSYSIAGGYSHEQYF. CDR3 nucleotides: TGTGCCAGCAGCTACTCGATAGCGGGAGGGTACTCCCACGAGCAGTACTTC.

The chain links TRBV11-2 to TRBJ1-3; tentatively, D is TRBD1 (5 bases). The germline CDR1 and CDR2 sequences are SGHAT and FQNNGV. The CDR3 spans 14 residues. V shed 7 bases and J shed 3 bases, with 13 bases lying between them. The CDR3 loop reads CASTIGAGGNTIYF. The CDR3 nucleotides read TGTGCCAGCACCATAGGGGCCGGTGGAAACACCATATATTTT.

CDR3 DNA: TGTGCCTGCGGGCAGGGGAATGGCTACACCTTC. Protein: CACGQGNGYTF. This sequence joins TRBV28 and TRBJ1-2, with a possible D match to TRBD1 (6 bases). CDR1 and CDR2 from the germline V gene are MDHEN and SYDVKM. V lost 11 bases, J lost 6 bases, and 13 bases lay in between. CDR3 length: 11 amino acids.

This clone has only one observation. The chain joins TRBV7-2 to TRBJ1-5; D may be TRBD1 (6 bases). V lost 3 bases and J 6 bases, leaving 12 bases between the germline ends. Germline V gene data show CDR1 as SGHTA and CDR2 as FQGNSA. This CDR3 has 14 residues. CDR3 nucleotides: TGTGCCAGCAGCTTCCAACAGGGCCGTCAGCCCCAGCATTTT. Amino acid sequence: CASSFQQGRQPQHF. Supplemented by reference TRBV7-2 and TRBJ1-5, the full variable domain reads GAGVSQSPSNKVTEKGKDVELRCDPISGHTALYWYRQSLGQGLEFLIYFQGNSAPDKSGLPSDRFSAERTGGSVSTLTIQRTQQEDSAVYLCASSFQQGRQPQHFGDGTRLSIL.

The chain combines TRBV28 with TRBJ2-7; D is possibly TRBD1 (6 bases). The CDR3 is made up of 11 amino acids. Germline CDR1 is MDHEN and CDR2 is SYDVKM. CDR3 in amino acids: CASTGSYEQYF. In nucleotides, the CDR3 is TGTGCGTCGACAGGCTCCTACGAGCAGTACTTC.

To note about this clone: One end of the junction does not line up with germline, which may come from a read error. The chain has TRBV19 and TRBJ1-2, with D hard to call. Germline CDR1 and CDR2: LNHDA and SQIVND (reference sequence). The CDR3 is made up of 15 amino acids. DNA of the CDR3: TGTGCCAGTAGTCTAGACTCTGCGCAGGTCTATGGCTACACCTTC. It is translated as CASSLDSAQVYGYTF.

This clone is a singleton in its sample. This chain uses TRBV19 with TRBJ1-5; tentatively, D is TRBD1 (5 bases). V lost 6 bases and J 2 bases, leaving 14 bases between the germline ends. Germline V gene sequence: CDR1 LNHDA, CDR2 SQIVND (reference sequence). The CDR3 contains 15 residues. CDR3 in amino acids: CASSFQGRGNQPQHF. For the CDR3, the DNA is TGTGCCAGTAGCTTTCAGGGCCGAGGCAATCAGCCCCAGCATTTT.

The V call is TRBV18, the J call TRBJ1-4; the match to TRBD1 covers 8 bases. The junction had 7 bases not matched to a gene; V was cut back by 4 bases and J by 6 bases. This CDR3 has 15 residues. CDR1 and CDR2 (germline): KGHSH, LQKENI. CDR3 amino acids: CASSLDRGKYEKLFF. The CDR3 DNA sequence: TGTGCCAGCTCACTTGACAGGGGAAAATATGAAAAACTGTTTTTT. Looking up the rest from reference TRBV18 and TRBJ1-4 gives the full variable domain: NAGVMQNPRHLVRRRGQEARLRCSPMKGHSHVYWYRQLPEEGLKFMVYLQKENIIDESGMPKERFSAEFPKEGPSILRIQQVVRGDSAAYFCASSLDRGKYEKLFFGSGTQLSVL.

DNA for the CDR3: TGTGCCAGCAGCTCGGGACAGGGGAACTATGGCTACACCTTC. Amino acid sequence: CASSSGQGNYGYTF. The chain recombines TRBV28 with TRBJ1-2; the match to TRBD1 covers 10 bases. Germline V gene sequence: CDR1 MDHEN, CDR2 SYDVKM. The CDR3 totals 14 residues. J was trimmed by 2 bases and V by 6 bases; bases with no gene match: 3.

The chain has TRBV7-8 and TRBJ1-6; no reliable D call. Per germline, CDR1 SGHVS and CDR2 FQNEAQ. CDR3 length: 16 residues. V dropped 3 bases and J dropped 7 bases, with 16 bases sitting between them. CDR3 coding DNA: TGTGCCAGCAGCTTTGTTACAGCGGGTGGGAATTCACCCCTCCACTTT. This gives the protein CASSFVTAGGNSPLHF.

V is TRBV19 and J is TRBJ2-1, with 8 bases matching TRBD1. Germline lookup yields CDR1 LNHDA and CDR2 SQIVND (reference sequence). Losses at the gene ends were 1 base for V and 12 bases for J; bases not matched to a gene: 11. The CDR3 consists of 15 residues. CDR3 DNA: TGTGCCAGTAGTATAGCCGCGGACAGGGTAAAGGGGCAGTTCTTC. This encodes CASSIAADRVKGQFF.

V is TRBV3-1 (or the pseudogene TRBV3-2) and J is TRBJ2-7; perhaps TRBD2 as D (6 bases). Germline loops: CDR1 LGHDT, CDR2 YNNKEL (reference sequence). The CDR3 contains 15 residues. V dropped 0 bases and J dropped 0 bases, with 9 bases sitting between them. In nucleotides, the CDR3 is TGTGCCAGCAGCCAAGATGGTAGCGGCTCCTACGAGCAGTACTTC. This translates into CASSQDGSGSYEQYF.

V is TRBV25-1 and J is TRBJ1-5, with D uncertain. Germline V CDR1 and CDR2: MGHDK, SYGVNS. V lost 2 bases and J lost 3, with 17 bases in between. This CDR3 has 17 amino acids. CDR3 bases: TGTGCCAGCAGTGAAAGATCGGACTCCGATTACAATCAGCCCCAGCATTTT. Amino acids: CASSERSDSDYNQPQHF. Together with reference TRBV25-1 and TRBJ1-5, the CDR3 gives the full variable domain: EADIYQTPRYLVIGTGKKITLECSQTMGHDKMYWYQQDPGMELHLIHYSYGVNSTEKGDLSSESTVSRIRTEHFPLTLESARPSHTSQYLCASSERSDSDYNQPQHFGDGTRLSIL.